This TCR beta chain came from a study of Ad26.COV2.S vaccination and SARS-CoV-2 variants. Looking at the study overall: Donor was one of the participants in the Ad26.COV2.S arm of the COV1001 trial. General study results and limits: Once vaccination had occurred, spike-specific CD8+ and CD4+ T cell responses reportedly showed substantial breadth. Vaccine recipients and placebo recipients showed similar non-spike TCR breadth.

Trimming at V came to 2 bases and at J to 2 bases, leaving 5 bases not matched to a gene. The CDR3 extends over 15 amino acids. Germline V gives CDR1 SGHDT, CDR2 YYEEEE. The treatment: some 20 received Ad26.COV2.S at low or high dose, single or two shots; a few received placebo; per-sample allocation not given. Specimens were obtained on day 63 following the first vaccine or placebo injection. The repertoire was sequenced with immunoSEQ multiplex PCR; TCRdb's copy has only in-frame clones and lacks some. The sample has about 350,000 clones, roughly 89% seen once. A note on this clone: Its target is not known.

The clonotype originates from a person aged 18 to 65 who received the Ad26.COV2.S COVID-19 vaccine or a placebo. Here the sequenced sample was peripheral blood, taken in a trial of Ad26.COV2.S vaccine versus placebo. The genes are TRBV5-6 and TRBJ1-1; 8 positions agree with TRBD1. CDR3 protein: CASSFWTGLNTEAFF. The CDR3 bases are TGTGCCAGCAGCTTTTGGACAGGGCTCAACACTGAAGCTTTCTTT.